This T cell receptor beta chain was profiled in a study of vaccination effects on CD4 cells after COVID-19. The ViraFEST assay expanded antigen-specific CD4+ T cells with viral peptide pools before sequencing. Upon completion of 10 to 11 days in culture, CD4+ T cells were isolated. Nucleocapsid antibodies stayed negative before and after vaccination, showing no earlier SARS-CoV-2 infection. On this clone: Its cognate antigen is unknown.

V trimming: 4 bases; J trimming: 4 bases; junction bases outside the gene matches: 6. CDR1 SGHTA and CDR2 FQGNSA come from the germline V gene. The CDR3 spans 14 residues. TCRdb's table, derived via immunoSEQ multiplex PCR, lists solely in-frame clones and lacks some. The sample consists of tens of thousands of clones, roughly two thirds of them appearing once. Sequencing was performed on CD4+ T cells from PBMCs cultured with SARS-CoV-2 spike peptides, taken before COVID-19 vaccination. The gene calls are TRBV7-2 and TRBJ2-7; 8 positions match TRBD1. The TCR originated in a human donor who received a COVID-19 vaccine. CDR3 sequence (DNA): TGTGCCAGCAGCTCAGACAGGGGAGCGTACGAGCAGTACTTC. Encoded protein: CASSSDRGAYEQYF.